This T cell receptor (beta chain) appears in the sequencing data of a study of blood T cells in healthy people across ages. A second PCR, run for about 7 to 11 cycles, used a sample-barcoded 5' primer plus a J-beta primer mix. MiXCR, applied by TCRdb to the 5' RACE reads, yields one record per CDR3 protein. The repertoire has hundreds of thousands of distinct CDR3 sequences, 44% of them found once; the top ten carry about a fifth. Of note for this clonotype: Sequence at one end of the junction differs from germline and may be a read error.

Extraction of total RNA produced a minimum of 5.5 micrograms from each sample. Germline CDR1 and CDR2: SGHVS and FNYEAQ. The CDR3 has 17 amino acids. The chain has TRBV7-6 and TRBJ2-5, with TRBD1 identical over 10 bases. The TCR was taken from a man aged 55 to 70 in good health. Material for sequencing was blood. In DNA form, the CDR3 reads TGTGCCAGCAGCTTAGCTTCGGGGGGGACAGGGGTCGGCGAGCAGTACTTT. It codes for CASSLASGGTGVGEQYF.